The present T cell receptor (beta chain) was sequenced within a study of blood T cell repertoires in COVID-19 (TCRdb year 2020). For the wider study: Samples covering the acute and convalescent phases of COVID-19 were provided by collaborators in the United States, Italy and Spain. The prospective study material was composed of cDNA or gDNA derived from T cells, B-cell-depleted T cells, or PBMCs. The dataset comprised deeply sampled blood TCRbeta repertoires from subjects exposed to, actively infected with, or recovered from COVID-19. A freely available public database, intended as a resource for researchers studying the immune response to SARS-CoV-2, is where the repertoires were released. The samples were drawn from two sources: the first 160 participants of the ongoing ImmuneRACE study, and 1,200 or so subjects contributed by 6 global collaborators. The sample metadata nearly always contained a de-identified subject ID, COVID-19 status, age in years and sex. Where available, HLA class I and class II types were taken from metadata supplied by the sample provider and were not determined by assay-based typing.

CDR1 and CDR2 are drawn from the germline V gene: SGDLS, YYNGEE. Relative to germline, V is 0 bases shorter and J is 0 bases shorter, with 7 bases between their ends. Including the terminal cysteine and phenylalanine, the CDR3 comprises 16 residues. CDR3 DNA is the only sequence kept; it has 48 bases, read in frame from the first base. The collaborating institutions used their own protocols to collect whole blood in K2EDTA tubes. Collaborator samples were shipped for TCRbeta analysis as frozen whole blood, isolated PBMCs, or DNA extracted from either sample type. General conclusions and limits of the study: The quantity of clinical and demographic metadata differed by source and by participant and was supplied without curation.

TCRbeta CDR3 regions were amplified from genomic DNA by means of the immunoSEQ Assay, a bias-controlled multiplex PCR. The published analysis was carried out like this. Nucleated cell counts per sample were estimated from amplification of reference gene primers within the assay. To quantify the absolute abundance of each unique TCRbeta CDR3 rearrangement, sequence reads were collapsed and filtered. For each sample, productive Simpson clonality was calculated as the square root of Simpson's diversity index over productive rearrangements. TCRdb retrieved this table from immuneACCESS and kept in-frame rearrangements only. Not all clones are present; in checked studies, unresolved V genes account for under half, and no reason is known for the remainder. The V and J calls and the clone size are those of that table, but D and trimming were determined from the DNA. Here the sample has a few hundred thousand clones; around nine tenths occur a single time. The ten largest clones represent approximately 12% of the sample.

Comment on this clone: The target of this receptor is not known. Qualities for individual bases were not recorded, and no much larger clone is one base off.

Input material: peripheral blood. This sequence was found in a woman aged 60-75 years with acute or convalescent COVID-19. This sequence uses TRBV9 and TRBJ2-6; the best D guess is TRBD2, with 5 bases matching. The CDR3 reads CASSVAGNSGANVLTF. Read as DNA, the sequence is TGTGCCAGCAGCGTAGCGGGGAACTCTGGGGCCAACGTCCTGACTTTC.